The present entry profiles one T cell receptor (beta chain) with its context. Assay used: immunoSEQ multiplex PCR; TCRdb lists only in-frame clones, some missing. The data show about 34,000 clones, over 85% seen once. Trimming removed 10 bases from V and 1 base from J, with 14 bases in between. The CDR3 runs to 15 residues. Germline V gene sequence: CDR1 SEHNR, CDR2 FQNEAQ (reference sequence). The entry originates in a study of T cell changes during pregnancy in multiple sclerosis. This sequence joins TRBV7-9 and TRBJ2-6; D perhaps matches TRBD1 (5 bases). This specimen was CD8+ T cells from peripheral blood mononuclear cells, taken in the third trimester of pregnancy. The TCR originated in a female donor with multiple sclerosis, enrolled in a pregnancy study. The CDR3 DNA reads TGTGCCAAAGACAGCGAGCCGTCTGGGGCCAACGTCCTGACTTTC. Protein: CAKDSEPSGANVLTF. Full variable domain (missing parts from reference TRBV7-9 and TRBJ2-6): DTGVSQNPRHKITKRGQNVTFRCDPISEHNRLYWYRQTLGQGPEFLTYFQNEAQLEKSRLLSDRFSAERPKGSFSTLEIQRTEQGDSAMYLCAKDSEPSGANVLTFGAGSRLTVL.